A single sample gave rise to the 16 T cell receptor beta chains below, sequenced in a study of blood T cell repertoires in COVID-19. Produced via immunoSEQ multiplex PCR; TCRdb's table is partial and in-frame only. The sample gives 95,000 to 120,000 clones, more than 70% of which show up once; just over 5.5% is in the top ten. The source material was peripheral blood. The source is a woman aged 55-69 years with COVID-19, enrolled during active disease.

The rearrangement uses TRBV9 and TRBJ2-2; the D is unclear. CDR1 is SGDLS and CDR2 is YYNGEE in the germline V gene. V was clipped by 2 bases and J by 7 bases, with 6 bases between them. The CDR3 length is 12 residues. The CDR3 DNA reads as TGTGCCAGCAGCGTTTCTCGCGGGGAGCTGTTTTTT. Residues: CASSVSRGELFF.

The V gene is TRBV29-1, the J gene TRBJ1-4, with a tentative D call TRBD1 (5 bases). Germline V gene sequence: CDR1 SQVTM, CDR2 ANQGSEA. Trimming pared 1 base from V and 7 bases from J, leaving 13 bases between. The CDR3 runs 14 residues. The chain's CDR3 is CSVEGQGVGEKLFF. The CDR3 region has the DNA TGCAGCGTTGAAGGGCAGGGCGTAGGTGAAAAACTGTTTTTT.

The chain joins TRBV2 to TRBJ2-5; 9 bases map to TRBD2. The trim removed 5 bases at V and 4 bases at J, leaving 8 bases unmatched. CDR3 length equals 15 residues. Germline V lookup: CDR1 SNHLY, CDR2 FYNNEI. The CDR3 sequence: CASSRAGGGTETQYF. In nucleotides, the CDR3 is TGTGCCAGCAGTCGAGCGGGGGGCGGGACAGAGACCCAGTACTTC.

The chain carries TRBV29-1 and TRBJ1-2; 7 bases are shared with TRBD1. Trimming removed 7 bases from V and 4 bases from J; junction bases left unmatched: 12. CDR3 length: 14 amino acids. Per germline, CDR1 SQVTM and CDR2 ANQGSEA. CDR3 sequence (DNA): TGCAGCGCCCTCGGGACAGATGGGGCCTATGGCTACACCTTC. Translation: CSALGTDGAYGYTF. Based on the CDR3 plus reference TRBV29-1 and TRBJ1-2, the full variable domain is SAVISQKPSRDICQRGTSLTIQCQVDSQVTMMFWYRQQPGQSLTLIATANQGSEATYESGFVIDKFPISRPNLTFSTLTVSNMSPEDSSIYLCSALGTDGAYGYTFGSGTRLTVV.

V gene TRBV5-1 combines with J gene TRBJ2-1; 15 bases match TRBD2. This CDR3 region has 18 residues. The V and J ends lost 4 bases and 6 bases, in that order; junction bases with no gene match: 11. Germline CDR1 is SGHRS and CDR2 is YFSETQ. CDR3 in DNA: TGCGCCAGCAGCCCACGGACTAGCGGGGGGGCCGGCGGCAATGAGCAGTTCTTC. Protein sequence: CASSPRTSGGAGGNEQFF. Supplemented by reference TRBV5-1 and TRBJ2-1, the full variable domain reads KAGVTQTPRYLIKTRGQQVTLSCSPISGHRSVSWYQQTPGQGLQFLFEYFSETQRNKGNFPGRFSGRQFSNSRSEMNVSTLELGDSALYLCASSPRTSGGAGGNEQFFGPGTRLTVL.

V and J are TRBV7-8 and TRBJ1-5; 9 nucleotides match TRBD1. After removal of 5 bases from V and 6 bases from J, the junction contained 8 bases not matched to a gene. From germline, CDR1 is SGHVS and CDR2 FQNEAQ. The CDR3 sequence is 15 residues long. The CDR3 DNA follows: TGTGCCAGCAGCCCCTGGACAGGGGTTGTTCAGCCCCAGCATTTT. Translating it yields CASSPWTGVVQPQHF.

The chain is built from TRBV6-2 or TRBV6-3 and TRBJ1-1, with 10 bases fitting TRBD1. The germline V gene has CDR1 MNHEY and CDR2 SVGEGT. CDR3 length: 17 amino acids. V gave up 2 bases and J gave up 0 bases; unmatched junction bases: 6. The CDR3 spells CASSYTTGGGVNTEAFF. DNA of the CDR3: TGTGCCAGCAGTTACACGACAGGGGGCGGGGTGAACACTGAAGCTTTCTTT.

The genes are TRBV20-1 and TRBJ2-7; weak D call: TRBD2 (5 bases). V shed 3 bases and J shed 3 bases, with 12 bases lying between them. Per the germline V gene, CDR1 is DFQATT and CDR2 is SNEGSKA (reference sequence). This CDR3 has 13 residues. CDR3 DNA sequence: TGCAGTGCTAGTCGGACGGGGTACTACGAGCAGTACTTC. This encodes CSASRTGYYEQYF.

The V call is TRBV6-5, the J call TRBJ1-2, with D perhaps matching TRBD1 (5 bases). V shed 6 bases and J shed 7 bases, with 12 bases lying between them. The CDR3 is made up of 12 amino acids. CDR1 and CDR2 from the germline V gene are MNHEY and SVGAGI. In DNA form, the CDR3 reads TGTGCCAGCAGCTCAGACAGACGTGGCTACACCTTC. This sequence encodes CASSSDRRGYTF.

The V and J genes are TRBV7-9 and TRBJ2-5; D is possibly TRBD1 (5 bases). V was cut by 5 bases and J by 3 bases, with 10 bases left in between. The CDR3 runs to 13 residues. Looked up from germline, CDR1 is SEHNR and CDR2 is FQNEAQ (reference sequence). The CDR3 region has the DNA TGTGCCAGCAGCCTAGACAGTGAAGAGACCCAGTACTTC. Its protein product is CASSLDSEETQYF.

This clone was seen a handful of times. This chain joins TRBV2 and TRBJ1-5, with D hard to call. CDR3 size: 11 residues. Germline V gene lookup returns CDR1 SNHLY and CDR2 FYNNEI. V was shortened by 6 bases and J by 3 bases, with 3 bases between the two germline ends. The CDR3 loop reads CASRYNQPQHF. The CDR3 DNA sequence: TGTGCCAGCAGGTACAATCAGCCCCAGCATTTT.

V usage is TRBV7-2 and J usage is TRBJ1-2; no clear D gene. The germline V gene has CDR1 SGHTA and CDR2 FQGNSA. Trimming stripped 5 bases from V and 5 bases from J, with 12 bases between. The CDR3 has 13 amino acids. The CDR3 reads CASSPSSGYGYTF. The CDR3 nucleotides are TGTGCCAGCAGCCCGAGTTCGGGGTATGGCTACACCTTC.

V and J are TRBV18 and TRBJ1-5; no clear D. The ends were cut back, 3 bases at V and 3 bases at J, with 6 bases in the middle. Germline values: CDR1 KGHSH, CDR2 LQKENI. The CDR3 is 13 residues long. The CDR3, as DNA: TGTGCCAGCTCACCTGACTTCAATCAGCCCCAGCATTTT. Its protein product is CASSPDFNQPQHF. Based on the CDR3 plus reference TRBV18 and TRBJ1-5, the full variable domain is NAGVMQNPRHLVRRRGQEARLRCSPMKGHSHVYWYRQLPEEGLKFMVYLQKENIIDESGMPKERFSAEFPKEGPSILRIQQVVRGDSAAYFCASSPDFNQPQHFGDGTRLSIL.

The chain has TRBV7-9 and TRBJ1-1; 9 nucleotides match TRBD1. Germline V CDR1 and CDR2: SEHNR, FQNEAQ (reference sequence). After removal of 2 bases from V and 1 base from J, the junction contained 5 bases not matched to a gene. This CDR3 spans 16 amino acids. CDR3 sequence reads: CASSLPGTGQNTEAFF. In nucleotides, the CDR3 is TGTGCCAGCAGCTTACCCGGGACAGGGCAGAACACTGAAGCTTTCTTT.

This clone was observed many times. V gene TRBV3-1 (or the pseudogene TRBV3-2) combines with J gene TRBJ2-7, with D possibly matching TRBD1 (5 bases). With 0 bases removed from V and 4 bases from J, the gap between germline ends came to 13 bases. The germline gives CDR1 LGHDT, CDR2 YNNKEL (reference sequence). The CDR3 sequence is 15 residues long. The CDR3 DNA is TGTGCCAGCAGCCAAGACCCAGGGCGTTCGTACGAGCAGTACTTC. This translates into CASSQDPGRSYEQYF.

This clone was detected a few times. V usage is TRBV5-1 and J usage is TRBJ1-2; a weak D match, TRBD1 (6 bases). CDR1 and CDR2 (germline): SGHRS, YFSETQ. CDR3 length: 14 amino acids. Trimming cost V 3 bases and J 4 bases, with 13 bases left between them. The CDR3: CASSSETGPYGYTF. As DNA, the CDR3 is TGCGCCAGCAGCTCCGAGACAGGACCCTATGGCTACACCTTC.